Listed below are T cell receptor beta chains from one sample, sequenced in a study of T-cell memory formation after mild COVID-19. TCRdb re-analysed the 5' RACE reads in MiXCR, keeping a single row per CDR3 protein. The sample includes 580,000 or so distinct CDR3 sequences, around a sixth of them seen just once. The sample was PBMCs or a T cell subset sorted from them (not recorded which). The receptors originated from an adult woman who had mild COVID-19 (a few samples of this study predate the infection). Cell type and time point are not known. Each CDR3 is given with its conserved first and last residue. The D gene is left open where the match is weak. Not all rows give a size; the values are once, few, many and, for expanded clones, a class.

clone_size	j_call	v_call	d_call	cdr3_aa	cdr3_nt
-	TRBJ2-3	TRBV7-9	-	CASSLGGTYTDTQYF	TGTGCCAGCAGCTTAGGCGGGACTTACACAGATACGCAGTATTTT
-	TRBJ1-2	TRBV20-1	-	CSAIIVGTENYGYTF	TGCAGTGCTATCATTGTAGGGACGGAGAACTATGGCTACACCTTC
-	TRBJ2-7	TRBV9	TRBD1	CASSDSGTGDSYEQYF	TGTGCCAGCAGCGACTCCGGGACAGGGGACTCCTACGAGCAGTACTTC
-	TRBJ2-7	TRBV12-3/TRBV12-4	-	CASSLATSSYEQYF	TGTGCCAGCAGTTTAGCCACTAGCTCCTACGAGCAGTACTTC
-	TRBJ1-2	TRBV5-1	-	CASSLTQFSYGYTF	TGCGCCAGCAGCTTGACTCAGTTCTCCTATGGCTACACCTTC
-	TRBJ2-3	TRBV9	TRBD2	CASSALLAGVGDTQYF	TGTGCCAGCAGCGCCCTTCTAGCGGGAGTAGGAGATACGCAGTATTTT
few	TRBJ2-1	TRBV5-5	-	CASSSGVISYNEQFF	TGTGCCAGCAGCTCGGGAGTAATCTCCTACAATGAGCAGTTCTTC
-	TRBJ2-2	TRBV5-1	-	CASSLSSPGELFF	TGCGCCAGCAGCCTTAGCTCACCCGGGGAGCTGTTTTTT
-	TRBJ1-2	TRBV25-1	TRBD1	CASSAPRGRNYGYTF	TGTGCCAGCAGTGCTCCCAGGGGGCGAAACTATGGCTACACCTTC
-	TRBJ2-3	TRBV7-2	-	CASSYLGRPVADTQYF	TGTGCCAGCAGCTACTTGGGTAGACCTGTTGCAGATACGCAGTATTTT
-	TRBJ2-1	TRBV5-6	-	CASSLGDWDEQFF	TGTGCCAGCAGCTTGGGCGATTGGGATGAGCAGTTCTTC
many	TRBJ2-2	TRBV12-3/TRBV12-4	-	CASSLGVDILGPLELFF	TGTGCCAGCAGCCTAGGGGTCGACATCCTGGGTCCCCTTGAGCTGTTTTTT
-	TRBJ1-5	TRBV7-2	TRBD1	CASSLGDRVRQPQHF	TGTGCCAGCAGCTTAGGAGACAGGGTTAGACAGCCCCAGCATTTT
-	TRBJ2-5	TRBV12-3/TRBV12-4	-	CASSLEGSRETQYF	TGTGCCAGCAGTTTAGAGGGCTCCCGGGAGACCCAGTACTTC
many	TRBJ2-1	TRBV5-1	-	CASSIQGGGNNEQFF	TGCGCCAGCAGCATACAGGGAGGGGGCAACAATGAGCAGTTCTTC
-	TRBJ1-2	TRBV29-1	-	CSAEEGYTF	TGCAGCGCCGAGGAGGGCTACACCTTC
few	TRBJ2-1	TRBV11-2	-	CASTQGNEQFF	TGTGCCAGCACCCAGGGGAATGAGCAGTTCTTC
many	TRBJ2-1	TRBV4-1	-	CASSQDSRSSYNEQFF	TGCGCCAGCAGCCAAGATTCGAGGAGCTCCTACAATGAGCAGTTCTTC